This T cell receptor (beta chain) comes out of a study of T cells expressing NK-cell markers. CDR3 length equals 15 residues. Germline V gene lookup returns CDR1 SGHDN and CDR2 FVKESK. A 5'RACE template switching approach incorporating UMIs was used to make TCR beta cDNA. TCRdb reprocessed the 5' RACE reads and reports one entry per CDR3 protein, with no DNA. The sample includes 550,000 or so distinct CDR3 sequences. Study findings and constraints: In several donors, these clonotypes also led the CD3+CD56-NKG2C+ fraction.

In the case of this clonotype: The target antigen is unknown.

The sequence came from a man in his late teens or twenties in good health. The sample taken for sequencing was blood T cells: a sorted CD56 or NKG2C T cell subset, CD4+ or CD8+ T cells, or bulk PBMC T cells (not recorded which). The chain links TRBV14 to TRBJ2-1; the D gene TCRdb calls, TRBD1, cannot be checked with no DNA. The CDR3 sequence: CASSPRTGTTDEQFF.